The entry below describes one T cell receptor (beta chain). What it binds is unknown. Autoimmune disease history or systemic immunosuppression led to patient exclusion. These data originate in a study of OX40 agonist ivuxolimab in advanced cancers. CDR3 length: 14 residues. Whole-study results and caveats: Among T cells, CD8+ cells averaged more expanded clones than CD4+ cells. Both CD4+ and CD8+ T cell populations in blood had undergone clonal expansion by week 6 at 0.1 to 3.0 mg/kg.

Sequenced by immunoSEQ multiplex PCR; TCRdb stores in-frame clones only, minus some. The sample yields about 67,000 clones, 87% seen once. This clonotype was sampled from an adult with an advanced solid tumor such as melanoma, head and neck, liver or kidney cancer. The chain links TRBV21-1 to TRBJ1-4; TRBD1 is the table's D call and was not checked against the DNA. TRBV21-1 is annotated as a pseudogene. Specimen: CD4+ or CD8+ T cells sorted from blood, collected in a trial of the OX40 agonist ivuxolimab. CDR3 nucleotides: TGTGCCAGCAGCCAGAACCAGGGTAAGGAAAAACTGTTTTTT. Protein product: CASSQNQGKEKLFF.